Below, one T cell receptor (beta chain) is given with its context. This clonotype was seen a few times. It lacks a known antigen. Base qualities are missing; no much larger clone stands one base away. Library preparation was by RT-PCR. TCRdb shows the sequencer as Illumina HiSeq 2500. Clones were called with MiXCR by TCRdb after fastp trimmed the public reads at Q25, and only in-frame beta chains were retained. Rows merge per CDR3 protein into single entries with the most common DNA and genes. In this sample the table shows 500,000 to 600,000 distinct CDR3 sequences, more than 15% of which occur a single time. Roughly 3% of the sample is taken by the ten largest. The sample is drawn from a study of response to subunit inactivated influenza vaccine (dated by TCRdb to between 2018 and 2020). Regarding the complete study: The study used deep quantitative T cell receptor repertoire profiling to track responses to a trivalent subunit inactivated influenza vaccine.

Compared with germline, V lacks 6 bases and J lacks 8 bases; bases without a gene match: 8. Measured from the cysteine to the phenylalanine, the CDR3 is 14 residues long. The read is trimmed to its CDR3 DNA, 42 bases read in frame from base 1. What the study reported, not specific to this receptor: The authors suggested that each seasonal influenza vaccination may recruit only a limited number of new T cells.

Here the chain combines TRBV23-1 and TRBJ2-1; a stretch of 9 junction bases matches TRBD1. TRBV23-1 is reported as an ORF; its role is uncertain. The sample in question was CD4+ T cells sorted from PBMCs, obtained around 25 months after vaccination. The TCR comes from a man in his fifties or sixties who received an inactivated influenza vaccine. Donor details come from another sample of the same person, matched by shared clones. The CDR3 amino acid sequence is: CASSRDRVNHEQFF. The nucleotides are TGCGCCAGCAGCCGGGACAGGGTTAACCATGAGCAGTTCTTC.